Shown below are 11 T cell receptor beta chains from a single sample sequenced in a study of blood T cell repertoires in COVID-19. TCRdb's table, derived via immunoSEQ multiplex PCR, lists solely in-frame clones and lacks some. Of 300,000 to 400,000 clones in the sample, roughly 87% are singletons; the top ten hold more than 0.9%. The sample taken for sequencing was PBMCs or T cells enriched from blood (not recorded which). The receptors were gathered from a young woman who had recovered from COVID-19.

The rearrangement links TRBV2 to TRBJ2-1; 9 bases agree with TRBD1. This CDR3 comprises 15 residues. Germline CDR1 is SNHLY and CDR2 is FYNNEI. The ends lost 6 bases at V and 2 bases at J; junction bases unmatched: 5. The CDR3 DNA reads TGTGCCAGCAGGCCGGGACAGGGCGCCTACAATGAGCAGTTCTTC. Protein: CASRPGQGAYNEQFF.

This clone was seen only a few times. This sequence joins TRBV6-5 and TRBJ2-5, with 7 bases lining up with TRBD1. The CDR3 length is 13 residues. Losses at the gene ends were 8 bases for V and 1 base for J; bases not matched to a gene: 4. CDR1 and CDR2 from the germline V gene are MNHEY and SVGAGI. CDR3 amino acids: CASAGTAQETQYF. Here the CDR3 DNA reads TGTGCCAGCGCCGGGACAGCCCAAGAGACCCAGTACTTC.

The gene calls are TRBV7-2 and TRBJ2-2, with a weak D call TRBD1 (6 bases). V dropped 2 bases and J dropped 0 bases, with 19 bases sitting between them. CDR1 and CDR2 from the germline V gene are SGHTA and FQGNSA. CDR3 size: 19 residues. The CDR3 bases are TGTGCCAGCAGCTTAACTCGGACAGCTTTGAGTTCGAACACCGGGGAGCTGTTTTTT. This gives the protein CASSLTRTALSSNTGELFF. The full variable domain, completed using reference TRBV7-2 and TRBJ2-2, is GAGVSQSPSNKVTEKGKDVELRCDPISGHTALYWYRQSLGQGLEFLIYFQGNSAPDKSGLPSDRFSAERTGGSVSTLTIQRTQQEDSAVYLCASSLTRTALSSNTGELFFGEGSRLTVL.

J is TRBJ1-2 and V is TRBV5-5; 7 nucleotides agree with TRBD1. V was pared by 4 bases and J by 4 bases, with 13 bases of the junction left unmatched. The CDR3 loop spans 16 amino acids. The germline gives CDR1 SGHKS, CDR2 YYEKEE (reference sequence). The CDR3 protein is CASSEGDRARGYGYTF. CDR3 sequence (DNA): TGTGCCAGCAGCGAAGGAGACAGGGCAAGAGGCTATGGCTACACCTTC.

The chain employs TRBV7-9 and TRBJ2-4; tentative D call: TRBD1 (5 bases). The CDR3 runs to 18 residues. Germline lookup yields CDR1 SEHNR and CDR2 FQNEAQ (reference sequence). Trimming removed 5 bases from V and 1 base from J, with 21 bases in between. The CDR3: CASSPASRGRWAKNIQYF. The CDR3 DNA sequence: TGTGCCAGCAGCCCCGCTTCAAGGGGTCGTTGGGCCAAAAACATTCAGTACTTC.

The chain couples TRBV27 to TRBJ1-5, with a possible D match to TRBD1 (5 bases). The V gene's germline CDR1 is MNHEY and CDR2 SMNVEV (reference sequence). CDR3 size: 13 residues. Trimming removed 5 bases from V and 6 bases from J, with 11 bases in between. This CDR3 reads CASSIDRGQPQHF. The CDR3 nucleotides read TGTGCCAGCAGTATCGACAGAGGTCAGCCCCAGCATTTT.

J is TRBJ2-3 and V is TRBV5-1; D might be TRBD1 (6 bases). The CDR3 contains 14 residues. The germline CDR1 and CDR2 sequences are SGHRS and YFSETQ. V gave up 2 bases and J gave up 2 bases, with 9 bases separating them. The CDR3 DNA is TGCGCCAGCAGCTTCGGGACAAACACAGATACGCAGTATTTT. Its translation: CASSFGTNTDTQYF.

This clone was counted once. The J gene is TRBJ2-1, the V gene TRBV7-9; 9 nucleotides align to TRBD2. V lost 7 bases, J lost 0 bases, and 16 bases stayed unmatched. Germline V CDR1 and CDR2: SEHNR, FQNEAQ (reference sequence). The CDR3 runs 19 residues. Written as DNA, the CDR3 is TGTGCCAGCACCCTAAGGGGTAGCGGGGGACTAAGCTCCTACAATGAGCAGTTCTTC. Encoded protein: CASTLRGSGGLSSYNEQFF.

Worth noting for this clone: At the DNA level, this CDR3 is encoded by other sequences in the same sample as well. This chain uses TRBV9 with TRBJ2-1, with D possibly being TRBD2 (6 bases). V shed 0 bases and J shed 1 base, with 11 bases lying between them. CDR1 is SGDLS and CDR2 is YYNGEE in the germline V gene. This CDR3 is built from 16 residues. The CDR3 here is CASSVAGGLSYNEQFF. For the CDR3, the DNA is TGTGCCAGCAGCGTAGCTGGGGGACTTTCCTACAATGAGCAGTTCTTC.

This clone came up a few times. The genes are TRBV6-6 and TRBJ1-4; 8 positions agree with TRBD1. CDR3 length equals 16 residues. The V and J ends lost 4 bases and 6 bases, in that order; junction bases with no gene match: 10. The V gene's germline CDR1 is MNHNY and CDR2 SVGAGI (reference sequence). The CDR3 nucleotides read TGTGCCAGCAGTTCTTCTCAAACAGGGGGTTATGAAAAACTGTTTTTT. Protein sequence: CASSSSQTGGYEKLFF.

The CDR3 protein is CAWSVPHSNQPQHF. The CDR3 DNA reads TGTGCCTGGAGTGTACCACATAGCAATCAGCCCCAGCATTTT. The rearrangement uses TRBV30 and TRBJ1-5, with D unresolved. The CDR3 length is 14 residues. V gave up 0 bases and J gave up 0 bases, with 6 bases separating them. Germline CDR1 and CDR2: GTSNPN and SVGIG (reference sequence).